These 6 T cell receptor beta chains were all obtained from the same sample, sequenced in a study of T-cell reconstitution after alpha-beta-depleted transplantation in children. It was with unique molecular identifiers that the TCRbeta library was prepared. TCRdb re-derived calls from the PCR reads in MiXCR, one entry per CDR3 protein. The sample lists around 300,000 distinct CDR3 sequences, approximately 23% occurring once. The specimen was PBMCs, mostly from graft donor cells, collected 180 days after TCRalphabeta/CD19-depleted stem cell transplant. The receptors shown here come from a male patient aged 10 to 17 who had a stem cell transplant for acute lymphoblastic leukemia, so the T cells may come from the graft donor.

This chain links TRBV5-1 with TRBJ2-5; D gene unclear. Germline loops: CDR1 SGHRS, CDR2 YFSETQ. The CDR3 runs 16 residues. V was shortened by 4 bases and J by 5 bases, with 21 bases between the two germline ends. The CDR3 region is CASSLQPGITVETQYF. The CDR3 nucleotides read TGCGCCAGCAGCCTACAACCTGGGATAACCGTCGAGACCCAGTACTTC.

This CDR3 is CASSYQGPPGEQYF. CDR3 nucleotides: TGTGCCAGCAGTTATCAGGGACCCCCGGGGGAGCAGTACTTC. The chain recombines TRBV6-5 with TRBJ2-7, with D perhaps matching TRBD1 or TRBD2 (5 bases each). The ends were cut back, 3 bases at V and 7 bases at J, with 16 bases in the middle. Germline values: CDR1 MNHEY, CDR2 SVGAGI. The CDR3 contains 14 residues.

This chain uses TRBV5-1 with TRBJ2-3; D call uncertain. This CDR3 has 14 residues. Per the germline V gene, CDR1 is SGHRS and CDR2 is YFSETQ. Trimming cost V 9 bases and J 2 bases, with 16 bases left between them. As DNA, the CDR3 is TGCGCCAACGCTACAGTCCCCTCCACAGATACGCAGTATTTT. Its protein is CANATVPSTDTQYF.

This clonotype was seen a handful of times. The chain has TRBV7-6 and TRBJ2-1; weak D call: TRBD2 (7 bases). Trimming removed 0 bases at V and 4 bases at J, with 19 bases between. The CDR3 is made up of 18 amino acids. Germline-derived CDR1 and CDR2 are SGHVS and FNYEAQ. CDR3 DNA sequence: TGTGCCAGCAGCTTAGCCCGGGGGGCGGGAGTAGGGTACAATGAGCAGTTCTTC. Translating gives CASSLARGAGVGYNEQFF.

This clonotype was detected only a few times. The chain employs TRBV4-1 and TRBJ2-6; tentative D call: TRBD1 (5 bases). The CDR3 is made up of 18 amino acids. The V gene lost 4 bases and the J gene lost 2 bases, with 18 bases spanning the gap. Germline V CDR1 and CDR2: MGHRA, YSYEKL. The chain's CDR3 is CASSPPPGKGTGANVLTF. CDR3 coding DNA: TGCGCCAGCAGCCCCCCCCCAGGGAAGGGAACTGGGGCCAACGTCCTGACTTTC.

This chain uses TRBV7-9 with TRBJ2-1; D gene unclear. Germline loops: CDR1 SEHNR, CDR2 FQNEAQ (reference sequence). The CDR3 consists of 13 residues. Trimming cost V 3 bases and J 6 bases, with 9 bases left between them. The CDR3 nucleotides read TGTGCCAGCAGCTTGGATCGTTTCAATGAGCAGTTCTTC. It is translated as CASSLDRFNEQFF.